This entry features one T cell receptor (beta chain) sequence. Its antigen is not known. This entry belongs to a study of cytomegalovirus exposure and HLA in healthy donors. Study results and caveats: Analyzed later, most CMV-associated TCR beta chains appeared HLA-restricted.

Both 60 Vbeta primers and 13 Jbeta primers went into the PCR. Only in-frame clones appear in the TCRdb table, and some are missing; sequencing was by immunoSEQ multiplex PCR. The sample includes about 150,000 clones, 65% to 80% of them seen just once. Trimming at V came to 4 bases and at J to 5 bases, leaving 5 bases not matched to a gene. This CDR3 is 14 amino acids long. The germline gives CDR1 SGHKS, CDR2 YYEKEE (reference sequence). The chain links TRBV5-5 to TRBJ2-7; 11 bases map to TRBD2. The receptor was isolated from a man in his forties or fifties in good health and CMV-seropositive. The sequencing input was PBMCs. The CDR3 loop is CASSGTSGSDEQYF. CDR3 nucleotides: TGTGCCAGCAGCGGAACTAGCGGGAGTGACGAGCAGTACTTC.